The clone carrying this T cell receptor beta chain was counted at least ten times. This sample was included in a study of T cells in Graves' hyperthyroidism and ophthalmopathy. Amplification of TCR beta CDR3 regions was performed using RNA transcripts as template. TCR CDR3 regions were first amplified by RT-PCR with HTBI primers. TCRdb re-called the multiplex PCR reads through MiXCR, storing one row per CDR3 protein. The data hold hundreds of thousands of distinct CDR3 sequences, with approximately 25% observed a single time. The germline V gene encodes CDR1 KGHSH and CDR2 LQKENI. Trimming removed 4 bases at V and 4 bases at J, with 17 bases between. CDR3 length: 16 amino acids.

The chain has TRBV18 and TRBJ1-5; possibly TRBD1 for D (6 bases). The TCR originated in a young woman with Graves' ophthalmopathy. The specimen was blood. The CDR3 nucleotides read TGTGCCAGCTCACAAACGCGGGGGGCGATAAATCAGCCCCAGCATTTT. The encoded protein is CASSQTRGAINQPQHF.